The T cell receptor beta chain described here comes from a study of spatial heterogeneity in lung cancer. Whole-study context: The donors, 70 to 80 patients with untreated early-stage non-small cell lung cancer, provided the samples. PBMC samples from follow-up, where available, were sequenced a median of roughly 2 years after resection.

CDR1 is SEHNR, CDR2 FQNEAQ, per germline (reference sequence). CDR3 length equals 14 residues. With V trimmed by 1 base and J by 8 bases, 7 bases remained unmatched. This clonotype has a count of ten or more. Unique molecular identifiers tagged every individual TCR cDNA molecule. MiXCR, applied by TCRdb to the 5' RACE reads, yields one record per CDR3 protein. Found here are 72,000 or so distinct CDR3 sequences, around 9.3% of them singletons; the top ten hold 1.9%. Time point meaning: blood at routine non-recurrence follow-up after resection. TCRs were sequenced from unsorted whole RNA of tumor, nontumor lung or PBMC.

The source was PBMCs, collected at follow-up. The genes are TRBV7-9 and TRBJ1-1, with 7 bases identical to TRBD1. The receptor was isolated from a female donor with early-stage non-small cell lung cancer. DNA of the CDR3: TGTGCCAGCAGCTTAGGAGCCGCGGGACAGGAAGCTTTCTTT. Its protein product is CASSLGAAGQEAFF.